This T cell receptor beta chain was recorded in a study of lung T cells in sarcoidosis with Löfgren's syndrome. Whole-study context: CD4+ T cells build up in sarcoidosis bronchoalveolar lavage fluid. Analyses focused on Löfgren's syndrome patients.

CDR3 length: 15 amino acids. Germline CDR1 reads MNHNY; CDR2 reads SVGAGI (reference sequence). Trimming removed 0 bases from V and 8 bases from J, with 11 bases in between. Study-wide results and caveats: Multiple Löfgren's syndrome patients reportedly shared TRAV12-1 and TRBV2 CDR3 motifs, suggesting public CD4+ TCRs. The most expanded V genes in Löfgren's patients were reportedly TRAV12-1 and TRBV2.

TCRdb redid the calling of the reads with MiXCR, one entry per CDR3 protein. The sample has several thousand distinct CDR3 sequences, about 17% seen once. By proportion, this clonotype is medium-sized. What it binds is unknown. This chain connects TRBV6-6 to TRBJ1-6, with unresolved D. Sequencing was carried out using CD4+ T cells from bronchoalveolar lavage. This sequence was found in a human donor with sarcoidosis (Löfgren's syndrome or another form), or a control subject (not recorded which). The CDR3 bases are TGTGCCAGCAGTTACTCTTGGGCATTAGATTCACCCCTCCACTTT. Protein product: CASSYSWALDSPLHF.